Each of the 8 T cell receptor beta chains below was sequenced from the same sample in a study of OX40 agonist ivuxolimab in advanced cancers. Only in-frame clones appear in the TCRdb table, and some are missing; sequencing was by immunoSEQ multiplex PCR. Counted here are 55,000 to 80,000 clones, roughly four fifths occurring once; the ten biggest clones make up 2% to 2.5%. The source material was CD4+ or CD8+ T cells sorted from blood, sampled in a trial of the OX40 agonist ivuxolimab. Every receptor here comes from an adult with an advanced solid tumor such as melanoma, head and neck, liver or kidney cancer.

V usage is TRBV30 and J usage is TRBJ2-7; possible D gene TRBD2, 6 bases. This CDR3 spans 13 amino acids. CDR1 and CDR2 (germline): GTSNPN, SVGIG (reference sequence). With 3 bases removed from V and 6 bases from J, the gap between germline ends came to 15 bases. The CDR3: CAWSWEAGSEQYF. In DNA form, the CDR3 reads TGTGCCTGGAGCTGGGAGGCAGGCAGCGAGCAGTACTTC. Full variable domain (remainder filled in from reference TRBV30 and TRBJ2-7): SQTIHQWPATLVQPVGSPLSLECTVEGTSNPNLYWYRQAAGRGLQLLFYSVGIGQISSEVPQNLSASRPQDRQFILSSKKLLLSDSGFYLCAWSWEAGSEQYFGPGTRLTVT.

This chain links TRBV19 with TRBJ2-3; unclear D gene. Germline-derived CDR1 and CDR2 are LNHDA and SQIVND (reference sequence). Deletions cut 5 bases from V and 2 bases from J, with 14 bases between. The CDR3 has 15 residues. Written as DNA, the CDR3 is TGTGCCAGTAGTGTCCCCGGGCTGATCACAGATACGCAGTATTTT. Translated, it gives CASSVPGLITDTQYF.

The chain couples TRBV7-2 to TRBJ1-4; TRBD1 agrees at 8 bases. Germline V gene sequence: CDR1 SGHTA, CDR2 FQGNSA. The CDR3 contains 15 residues. J was trimmed by 7 bases and V by 4 bases; bases with no gene match: 8. This chain's CDR3 is CASSSGQGAREKLFF. The CDR3 bases are TGTGCCAGCAGCTCGGGCCAGGGGGCGCGTGAAAAACTGTTTTTT.

The chain links TRBV30 to TRBJ2-5; D might be TRBD2 (6 bases). Trimming took off 0 bases at V and 0 bases at J, with 14 bases between the two ends. The CDR3 extends over 16 amino acids. The germline V gene has CDR1 GTSNPN and CDR2 SVGIG (reference sequence). The CDR3 nucleotides are TGTGCCTGGAGTGTATCGGGGGATCAGTACCAAGAGACCCAGTACTTC. Translated, it gives CAWSVSGDQYQETQYF. The full variable domain, its missing parts supplied by reference TRBV30 and TRBJ2-5, is SQTIHQWPATLVQPVGSPLSLECTVEGTSNPNLYWYRQAAGRGLQLLFYSVGIGQISSEVPQNLSASRPQDRQFILSSKKLLLSDSGFYLCAWSVSGDQYQETQYFGPGTRLLVL.

In DNA, the CDR3 is TGTGCCACCAGCAGAAGACAGGGGGCGCAGGCTGAAGCTTTCTTT. Its translation: CATSRRQGAQAEAFF. The chain has TRBV15 and TRBJ1-1; 10 nucleotides agree with TRBD1. CDR3 length: 15 amino acids. Losses at the gene ends were 2 bases for V and 6 bases for J; bases not matched to a gene: 6. Germline V lookup: CDR1 LNHNV, CDR2 YYDKDF (reference sequence).

This rearrangement joins TRBV5-1 to TRBJ1-2; 11 positions match TRBD1. The CDR3 runs to 15 residues. V lost 4 bases, J lost 4 bases, and 6 bases stayed unmatched. Germline V CDR1 and CDR2: SGHRS, YFSETQ. The CDR3 reads CASSLLGQGAYGYTF. CDR3 nucleotides: TGCGCCAGCAGCCTACTTGGACAGGGGGCCTATGGCTACACCTTC.

This chain connects TRBV9 to TRBJ2-5; 12 positions agree with TRBD2. The CDR3 sequence is 17 residues long. V was pared by 1 base and J by 5 bases, with 9 bases of the junction left unmatched. The germline CDR1 and CDR2 sequences are SGDLS and YYNGEE. In DNA, the CDR3 is TGTGCCAGCAGCGTATCGGGACTAGCGGGCCGTTTCGAGACCCAGTACTTC. This translates into CASSVSGLAGRFETQYF.

The chain links TRBV6-1 to TRBJ2-7, with 9 bases matching TRBD1. The V gene end was trimmed by 5 bases and the J gene end by 3 bases; junction bases not matched to a gene: 5. This CDR3 comprises 14 residues. Germline lookup yields CDR1 MNHNS and CDR2 SASEGT. The CDR3 coding sequence is TGTGCCAGCAGTTCGGGACAGGGCTTCTACGAGCAGTACTTC. Translated, it gives CASSSGQGFYEQYF.